These 26 T cell receptor beta chains were sequenced from one sample in a study of spatial heterogeneity in lung cancer (dated by TCRdb to between 2017 and 2020). Which antigens these TCRs recognize remains unknown. Overall study outcomes, separate from this receptor: A correlation was observed between the number of expanded intratumoral alpha and beta TCRs and the tumor nonsynonymous mutation count.

Explained via the paper, the time point label denotes: sample taken at primary tumor resection. Preparation of the library involved 5' RACE. Sequencing was carried out with a NextSeq 500. In TCRdb, the public reads were trimmed at Q25 with fastp and aligned with MiXCR, with productive beta chains retained. Every entry covers one CDR3 protein and lists the most common genes and DNA from its rows. This sample holds around 9,600 distinct CDR3 sequences; approximately 5.1% were observed only once. The ten largest account for around 25% of the sample. The sample consisted of lung tumor tissue, taken at surgery. These receptors were obtained from a female donor with early-stage non-small cell lung cancer.

This clonotype appeared many times. This chain uses TRBV20-1 with TRBJ2-1; 7 bases agree with TRBD2. V gave up 2 bases and J gave up 5 bases; unmatched junction bases: 6. This CDR3 is built from 14 residues. CDR1 and CDR2 (germline): DFQATT, SNEGSKA (reference sequence). This CDR3 reads CSARSGAGDNEQFF. CDR3 DNA sequence: TGCAGTGCTAGAAGCGGGGCCGGAGACAATGAGCAGTTCTTC.

Ten or more counts support this clonotype. In DNA form, the CDR3 reads TGTGCCAGTAGTACTGTAGCGGGGTTGCAAGAGACCCAGTACTTC. Its translation is CASSTVAGLQETQYF. The J gene is TRBJ2-5, the V gene TRBV19; 8 positions match TRBD2. Germline loops: CDR1 LNHDA, CDR2 SQIVND (reference sequence). The CDR3 totals 15 residues. Trimming at V came to 4 bases and at J to 2 bases, leaving 6 bases not matched to a gene.

In this sample, this clonotype turned up many times. The V and J genes are TRBV20-1 and TRBJ2-7, with D perhaps matching TRBD1 (6 bases). Deletions cut 5 bases from V and 3 bases from J, with 14 bases between. The CDR3 contains 13 residues. Looked up from germline, CDR1 is DFQATT and CDR2 is SNEGSKA (reference sequence). This CDR3 reads CSASDRTVYEQYF. The CDR3 nucleotides are TGCAGTGCTTCAGACAGGACAGTCTACGAGCAGTACTTC.

Many counts were recorded for this clonotype. This chain links TRBV27 with TRBJ2-1, with 13 nucleotides matching TRBD2. CDR1 is MNHEY, CDR2 SMNVEV, per germline (reference sequence). The CDR3 is 20 amino acids. V dropped 5 bases and J dropped 4; count of bases not matched to a gene: 17. The CDR3 here is CASSRPGRPLAGGPYNEQFF. In DNA form, the CDR3 reads TGTGCCAGCAGTCGACCAGGAAGACCACTAGCGGGGGGGCCGTACAATGAGCAGTTCTTC.

This clonotype was seen ten or more times. The gene calls are TRBV27 and TRBJ2-1; 12 nucleotides agree with TRBD2. V was clipped by 2 bases and J by 4 bases; unmatched bases: 9. Per germline, CDR1 MNHEY and CDR2 SMNVEV (reference sequence). This CDR3 comprises 18 residues. DNA of the CDR3: TGTGCCAGCAGTTTAACCCCCCCGGGGACTAGCGGGTACAATGAGCAGTTCTTC. Protein product: CASSLTPPGTSGYNEQFF.

With regard to this clonotype: A much larger clone differs by one base, so this may be a read error. V usage is TRBV6-2 or TRBV6-3 and J usage is TRBJ2-1; TRBD2 aligns across 11 bases. Germline V gene data show CDR1 as MNHEY and CDR2 as SVGEGT. There are 15 residues in the CDR3. CDR3 in DNA: TGTGCCGGCAGCTCCGGACTAGCGGGTTACAATGAGCAGTTCTTC. Protein: CAGSSGLAGYNEQFF.

This clonotype was seen at least ten times. The CDR3 is CASSRPEDNYGYTF. The CDR3 DNA sequence: TGTGCCAGCAGCCGGCCGGAGGATAACTATGGCTACACCTTC. The chain employs TRBV4-2 and TRBJ1-2; D not resolved. V was shortened by 4 bases and J by 1 base, with 10 bases between the two germline ends. The CDR3 covers 14 residues. Germline loops: CDR1 LGHNA, CDR2 YNFKEQ.

The genes are TRBV12-3 or TRBV12-4 and TRBJ1-5, with D hard to call. V lost 6 bases to trimming and J lost 6 bases, with 12 bases between them. The CDR3 length is 13 residues. The CDR3 spells CASSQDGRQPQHF. CDR3 DNA sequence: TGTGCCAGCAGCCAAGACGGTCGTCAGCCCCAGCATTTT.

The chain uses TRBV2 and TRBJ2-7, with D unclear. The V gene's germline CDR1 is SNHLY and CDR2 FYNNEI. This CDR3 is built from 13 residues. Trimming pared 11 bases from V and 1 base from J, leaving 15 bases between. In DNA form, the CDR3 reads TGTGCCTCCTGCATAACCGCTTCCTACGAGCAGTACTTC. This gives the protein CASCITASYEQYF.

In its sample, this clonotype was seen many times. The genes are TRBV7-9 and TRBJ2-2; TRBD2 is a possible D gene (6 bases). Germline V gene sequence: CDR1 SEHNR, CDR2 FQNEAQ (reference sequence). This CDR3 has 15 residues. The ends were cut back, 5 bases at V and 7 bases at J, with 17 bases in the middle. As DNA, the CDR3 is TGTGCCAGCAGCATCCCGGGACTCCGGCTCGGGGAGCTGTTTTTT. Translation: CASSIPGLRLGELFF.

By share of the sample, this clonotype is medium-sized. V and J are TRBV20-1 and TRBJ2-1, with 9 bases aligning to TRBD2. V shed 6 bases and J 8 bases; nucleotides not matched to a gene: 11. In germline, CDR1 is DFQATT, CDR2 SNEGSKA (reference sequence). This CDR3 contains 14 residues. CDR3 sequence reads: CSATKTSGTHEQFF. Written as DNA, the CDR3 is TGCAGTGCAACTAAGACTAGCGGAACTCATGAGCAGTTCTTC.

This clonotype was counted many times. The J gene is TRBJ1-2, the V gene TRBV12-5, with D possibly matching TRBD1 (5 bases). Trimming stripped 6 bases from V and 2 bases from J, with 13 bases between. Looked up from germline, CDR1 is LGHNT and CDR2 is FRNRAP. The CDR3 is 14 residues long. The CDR3 loop reads CASGPGHSNYGYTF. In DNA form, the CDR3 reads TGTGCTAGTGGCCCCGGACATTCCAACTATGGCTACACCTTC. Variable domain in full (rest from reference TRBV12-5 and TRBJ1-2): DARVTQTPRHKVTEMGQEVTMRCQPILGHNTVFWYRQTMMQGLELLAYFRNRAPLDDSGMPKDRFSAEMPDATLATLKIQPSEPRDSAVYFCASGPGHSNYGYTFGSGTRLTVV.

This clonotype was counted ten times or more. The rearrangement joins TRBV9 to TRBJ2-1, with 7 bases fitting TRBD2. The V gene's germline CDR1 is SGDLS and CDR2 YYNGEE. V lost 3 bases and J lost 4; bases outside the gene matches: 10. CDR3 length: 16 amino acids. For the CDR3, the DNA is TGTGCCAGCAGCGGGGGAGCGGGGAGAGATTACAATGAGCAGTTCTTC. Translated, it gives CASSGGAGRDYNEQFF.

By share of the sample, this clonotype is medium-sized. The rearrangement uses TRBV18 and TRBJ1-1, with TRBD1 matching 11 bases. CDR3 size: 15 residues. Losses at the gene ends were 4 bases for V and 3 bases for J; bases not matched to a gene: 4. Germline V gene sequence: CDR1 KGHSH, CDR2 LQKENI. The CDR3 region has the DNA TGTGCCAGCTCACAAGGACAGGGGGCGGACACTGAAGCTTTCTTT. Translation: CASSQGQGADTEAFF.

This clonotype rates as medium-sized. The chain joins TRBV6-5 to TRBJ2-1; 7 bases are a match to TRBD1. The germline V gene encodes CDR1 MNHEY and CDR2 SVGAGI. This CDR3 has 15 amino acids. The V and J ends lost 4 bases and 8 bases, in that order; junction bases with no gene match: 11. CDR3 sequence (DNA): TGTGCCAGCAGTTTCCAACGAAAGGGGGCCGATGAGCAGTTCTTC. Amino acid sequence: CASSFQRKGADEQFF.

This clonotype was recorded many times. The chain uses TRBV20-1 and TRBJ1-5; D not certain. Trimming took 6 bases from V and 3 from J, leaving 15 bases between them. This CDR3 comprises 14 residues. CDR1 is DFQATT and CDR2 is SNEGSKA in the germline V gene (reference sequence). The CDR3 DNA follows: TGCAGTGCCAAGCCCCACGGAACCAATCAGCCCCAGCATTTT. It encodes CSAKPHGTNQPQHF.

This clonotype was seen many times. This chain joins TRBV12-3 or TRBV12-4 and TRBJ2-3; D is possibly TRBD1 (6 bases). Deletions cut 3 bases from V and 4 bases from J, with 14 bases between. The CDR3 consists of 15 residues. CDR3 nucleotides: TGTGCCAGCAGTTTGACAGGCGAGGGAGCAGATACGCAGTATTTT. Its translation: CASSLTGEGADTQYF.

The table lists this clonotype with many counts. The rearrangement uses TRBV7-9 and TRBJ2-2; D might be TRBD2 (5 bases). Germline CDR1 reads SEHNR; CDR2 reads FQNEAQ (reference sequence). The CDR3 length is 16 residues. Trimming left V 5 bases short and J 4 bases short, with 17 bases between. CDR3 nucleotides: TGTGCCAGCAGCCAATCCGGGGTCGGCGGCACCGGGGAGCTGTTTTTT. Protein product: CASSQSGVGGTGELFF.

This chain links TRBV7-9 with TRBJ2-1; TRBD1 is a possible D gene (5 bases). Trimming cost V 7 bases and J 0 bases, with 16 bases left between them. CDR3 length equals 16 residues. Germline V gene lookup returns CDR1 SEHNR and CDR2 FQNEAQ (reference sequence). The CDR3: CASTLGAASSYNEQFF. The CDR3 DNA reads as TGTGCCAGCACCCTAGGGGCGGCGAGCTCCTACAATGAGCAGTTCTTC.

Ten or more counts support this clonotype. The chain is built from TRBV4-3 and TRBJ2-3; 8 bases are a match to TRBD1. The CDR3 is 17 residues long. From germline, CDR1 is LGHNA and CDR2 YSLEER. Trimming cost V 0 bases and J 7 bases; bases outside gene matches: 12. The CDR3 DNA reads as TGCGCCAGCAGCCAAGAACTGGCCAGGGGGCCCGTAAATACGCAGTATTTT. Encoded protein: CASSQELARGPVNTQYF.

The chain couples TRBV10-3 to TRBJ1-1; D is unresolved. V lost 6 bases and J 5 bases, leaving 16 bases between the germline ends. Germline V lookup: CDR1 ENHRY, CDR2 SYGVKD. The CDR3 is 14 residues long. CDR3 region: CAIREGSQLTEAFF. CDR3 in DNA: TGTGCCATCAGGGAAGGGAGCCAGTTAACTGAAGCTTTCTTT.

This clonotype was found many times. The rearrangement links TRBV5-5 to TRBJ2-3, with 10 bases identical to TRBD1. The CDR3 spans 15 residues. From germline, CDR1 is SGHKS and CDR2 YYEKEE (reference sequence). V was clipped by 4 bases and J by 4 bases; unmatched bases: 6. The CDR3 sequence is CASSPDRGHSDTQYF. The CDR3 DNA is TGTGCCAGCAGCCCTGACAGGGGGCATTCAGATACGCAGTATTTT.

The rearrangement links TRBV5-6 to TRBJ1-5; D unclear. Per the germline V gene, CDR1 is SGHDT and CDR2 is YYEEEE. This CDR3 has 15 amino acids. The V and J ends lost 4 bases and 2 bases respectively, with 13 bases between them. The CDR3 loop is CASSLGGLGNQPQHF. The CDR3 DNA is TGTGCCAGCAGCCTGGGAGGGTTGGGCAATCAGCCCCAGCATTTT.

This clonotype was counted ten times or more. This chain uses TRBV5-1 with TRBJ2-5; 10 positions agree with TRBD2. CDR3 size: 14 residues. The germline V gene has CDR1 SGHRS and CDR2 YFSETQ. J lost 5 bases, V lost 2 bases, and 3 bases had no gene match. CDR3 region: CASSFGSGRETQYF. The DNA for the CDR3 is TGCGCCAGCAGCTTTGGTAGCGGGAGGGAGACCCAGTACTTC.

This clonotype was seen ten or more times. This sequence joins TRBV11-1 and TRBJ2-7; no clear D. Germline CDR1 and CDR2: SGHAT and FQDESV (reference sequence). V was cut by 8 bases and J by 6 bases, with 17 bases left in between. The CDR3 extends over 13 amino acids. DNA of the CDR3: TGTGCCAGCGCTCCGGCCCCGGACGGCGAGCAGTACTTC. This gives the protein CASAPAPDGEQYF.

This clonotype has ten or more counts. The genes are TRBV30 and TRBJ2-1, with D possibly TRBD2 on 6 matching bases. CDR3 length equals 14 residues. The V gene's germline CDR1 is GTSNPN and CDR2 SVGIG (reference sequence). V lost 0 bases, J lost 9 bases, and 15 bases lay in between. The CDR3 sequence is CAWSVVDARGEQFF. In nucleotides, the CDR3 is TGTGCCTGGAGTGTCGTGGATGCGCGGGGTGAGCAGTTCTTC.